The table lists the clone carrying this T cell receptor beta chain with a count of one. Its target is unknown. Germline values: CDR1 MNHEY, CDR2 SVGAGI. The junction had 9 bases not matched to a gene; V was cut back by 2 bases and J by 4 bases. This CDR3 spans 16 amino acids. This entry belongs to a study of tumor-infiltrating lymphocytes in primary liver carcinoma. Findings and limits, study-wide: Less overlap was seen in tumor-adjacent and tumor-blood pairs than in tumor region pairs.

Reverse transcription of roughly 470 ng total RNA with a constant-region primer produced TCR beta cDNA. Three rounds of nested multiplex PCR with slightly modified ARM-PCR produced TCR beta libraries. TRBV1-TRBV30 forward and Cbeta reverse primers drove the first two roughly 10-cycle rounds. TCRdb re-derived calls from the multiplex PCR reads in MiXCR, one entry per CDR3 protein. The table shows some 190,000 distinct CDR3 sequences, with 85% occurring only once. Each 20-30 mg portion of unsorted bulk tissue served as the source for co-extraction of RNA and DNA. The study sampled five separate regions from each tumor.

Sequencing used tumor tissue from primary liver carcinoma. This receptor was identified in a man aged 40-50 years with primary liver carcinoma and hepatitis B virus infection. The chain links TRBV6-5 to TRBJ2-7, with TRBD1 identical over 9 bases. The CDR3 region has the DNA TGTGCCAGCAGTTACCCACCGGGACAGGGCTCTTACGAGCAGTACTTC. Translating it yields CASSYPPGQGSYEQYF.